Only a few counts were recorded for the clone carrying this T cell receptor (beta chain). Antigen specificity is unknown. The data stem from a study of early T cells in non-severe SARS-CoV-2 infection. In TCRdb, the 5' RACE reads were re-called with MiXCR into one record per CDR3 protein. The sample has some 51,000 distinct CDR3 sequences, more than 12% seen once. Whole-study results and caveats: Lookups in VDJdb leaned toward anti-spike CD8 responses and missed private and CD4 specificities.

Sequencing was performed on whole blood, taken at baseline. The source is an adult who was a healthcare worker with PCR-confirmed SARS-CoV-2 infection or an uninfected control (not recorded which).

CDR3 residues: CSAATDTEAFF. CDR3 bases: TGCAGCGCGGCGACAGACACTGAAGCTTTCTTT. This chain joins TRBV29-1 and TRBJ1-1, with a weak D call TRBD1 (5 bases). CDR1 and CDR2 (germline): SQVTM, ANQGSEA. V lost 7 bases and J lost 3, with 9 bases in between. The CDR3 consists of 11 residues.